Ten or more counts support the clone carrying this T cell receptor beta chain. The antigen is undetermined. Unique molecular identifiers featured in how the TCRbeta library was prepared. Each CDR3 protein gets one entry after TCRdb re-called the PCR reads with MiXCR. Of 530,000 or so distinct CDR3 sequences in the sample, more than 20% are singletons; the top ten hold around a third. This sample is drawn from a study of T-cell reconstitution after alpha-beta-depleted transplantation in children. The CDR3 spans 14 residues. The V end was cut by 1 base, the J end by 4 bases, with 10 bases between. Study-level points and caveats: Expanded graft clones numbering several hundred reportedly gave rise to alpha-beta T cells about two months after transplant. Some patients' high day-60 TCRbeta diversity was attributed to recipient cells surviving conditioning. Newly made T cells mostly supplied T-cell counts and diversity one year after transplant.

The input for sequencing was PBMCs, taken before TCRalphabeta/CD19-depleted stem cell transplant. The chain has TRBV12-3 or TRBV12-4 and TRBJ2-5; D call uncertain. The TCR was taken from a boy under three years old with Wiskott-Aldrich syndrome, due to receive a stem cell transplant. CDR3 sequence reads: CASSLVAKGETQYF. The CDR3 DNA is TGTGCCAGCAGTTTAGTGGCTAAAGGAGAGACCCAGTACTTC.